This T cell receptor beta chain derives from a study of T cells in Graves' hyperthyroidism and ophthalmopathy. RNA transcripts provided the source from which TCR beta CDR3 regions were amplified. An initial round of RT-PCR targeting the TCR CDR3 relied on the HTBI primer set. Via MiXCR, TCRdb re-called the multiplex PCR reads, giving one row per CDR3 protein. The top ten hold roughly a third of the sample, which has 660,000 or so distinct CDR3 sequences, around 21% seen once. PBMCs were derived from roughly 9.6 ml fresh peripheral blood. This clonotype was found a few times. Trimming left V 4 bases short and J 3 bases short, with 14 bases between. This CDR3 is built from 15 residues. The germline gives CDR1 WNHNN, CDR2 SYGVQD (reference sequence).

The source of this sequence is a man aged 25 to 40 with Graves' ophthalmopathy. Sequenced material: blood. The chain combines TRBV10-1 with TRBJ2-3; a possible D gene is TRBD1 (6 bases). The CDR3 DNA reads TGCGCCAGCAGTGGTGGAAAGAGGGGGACAGATACGCAGTATTTT. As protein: CASSGGKRGTDTQYF.